These T cell receptor beta chains were read from a single sample in a study of cytomegalovirus exposure and HLA in healthy donors. Clones were read by immunoSEQ multiplex PCR, and TCRdb kept only the in-frame ones, dropping some. The sample consists of 150,000 to 200,000 clones, around three quarters of them appearing once. Sequenced input: PBMCs. These TCRs come from a woman in her thirties in good health and CMV-seronegative. The CDR3 runs from the conserved cysteine through the conserved F or W. Fields, in order: J gene, V gene, clone size, D gene, CDR3 DNA, CDR3 protein. The D gene is left open where the match is weak. Clone size is not always given. Where it is, it says once, few, many or a class for expanded clones.

TRBJ1-1,TRBV27,.,.,TGTGCCAGCAGGACAGAAGGCCTGGGCCGGAACACTGAAGCTTTCTTT,CASRTEGLGRNTEAFF
TRBJ2-6,TRBV4-3,.,.,TGCGCCAGCAGCTTATTAGCGGATACTGGGGCCAACGTCCTGACTTTC,CASSLLADTGANVLTF
TRBJ2-5,TRBV5-1,.,.,TGCGCCAGCAGGGGGAGTATGGAGACCCAGTACTTC,CASRGSMETQYF
TRBJ1-1,TRBV11-2,.,TRBD1,TGTGCCAGCAGCCGGACAGGGGACACTGAAGCTTTCTTT,CASSRTGDTEAFF
TRBJ2-5,TRBV4-2,.,TRBD2,TGTGCCAGCAGCCATTATCGGGGGGAGCAGTACTTC,CASSHYRGEQYF
TRBJ1-3,TRBV15,.,TRBD1,TGTGCCACCAGCAGGGGACAGAGAAACACCATATATTTT,CATSRGQRNTIYF
TRBJ2-1,TRBV6-5,.,.,TGTGCCAGCAGTTACTCGAACAGGGATGAGCAGTTCTTC,CASSYSNRDEQFF
TRBJ2-7,TRBV5-1,.,TRBD2,TGCGCCAGCAGCTTACGGGGGGGCCCGGCTTACGAGCAGTACTTC,CASSLRGGPAYEQYF
TRBJ1-2,TRBV9,.,TRBD1,TGTGCCAGCAGCGTAGCGGACAGGGGGTACAGGGGTGGCTACACCTTC,CASSVADRGYRGGYTF
TRBJ2-3,TRBV6-4,.,.,TGTGCCAGCAGTGAACAGGCTTCGAGCACAGATACGCAGTATTTT,CASSEQASSTDTQYF
TRBJ2-3,TRBV2,.,TRBD2,TGTGCCAGCAGGGCGTGGGGCGGGGGGACTACAGATACGCAGTATTTT,CASRAWGGGTTDTQYF
TRBJ2-2,TRBV2,.,.,TGTGCCAGCAGGCCAAACTCGAACACCGGGGAGCTGTTTTTT,CASRPNSNTGELFF
TRBJ2-1,TRBV11-2,.,.,TGTGCCAGCAGCCCAGACAGGTACAATGAGCAGTTCTTC,CASSPDRYNEQFF
TRBJ2-5,TRBV7-3,.,TRBD2,TGTGCCAGCAGCTTGGCTAGCGGGAGAAGAGAGACCCAGTACTTC,CASSLASGRRETQYF
TRBJ1-5,TRBV6-1,.,.,TGTGCCAGCAGTGAGGCTAGTCTGAGGCCCCAGCATTTT,CASSEASLRPQHF
TRBJ1-5,TRBV6-1,once,.,TGTGCCAGCAGTGAAACGAGATCTGACTTTCAGCCCCAGCATTTT,CASSETRSDFQPQHF
TRBJ2-7,TRBV9,.,.,TGTGCCAGCAGCGTAGAAGTAACAGAGGGCTACGAGCAGTACTTC,CASSVEVTEGYEQYF
TRBJ2-7,TRBV7-3,.,.,TGTGCCAGCAGCTTAACAGGGGGAGCCTACGAGCAGTACTTC,CASSLTGGAYEQYF
TRBJ2-1,TRBV5-1,.,TRBD2,TGCGCCAGCAGCTGGGGTATTACGGGACTAGCCTCCTACAATGAGCAGTTCTTC,CASSWGITGLASYNEQFF
TRBJ2-4,TRBV7-2,.,TRBD2,TGTGCCAGCAGCTTAAGGACTAGTAAGGGCGGCCAGGGAAACATTCAGTACTTC,CASSLRTSKGGQGNIQYF
TRBJ1-4,TRBV6-5,.,.,TGTGCCAGCAGTTACTCGAACAGTTATAATGAAAAACTGTTTTTT,CASSYSNSYNEKLFF
TRBJ2-7,TRBV4-2,.,.,TGTGCCAGCAGCCACGGAGTCCGGGGTAGCGATTTCGAGCAGTACTTC,CASSHGVRGSDFEQYF
TRBJ2-1,TRBV4-3,.,TRBD2,TGCGCCAGCAGCCTCGGGAGGCCCCTTTACAATGAGCAGTTCTTC,CASSLGRPLYNEQFF
TRBJ2-7,TRBV15,.,.,TGTGCCACCAGCGGGGAGGTCTTCGAGTACGAGCAGTACTTC,CATSGEVFEYEQYF
TRBJ2-7,TRBV4-1,.,TRBD2,TGCGCCAGCAGCCAGGGACTAGCGGGAGGTAGGGAGCAGTACTTC,CASSQGLAGGREQYF
TRBJ2-7,TRBV4-1,.,.,TGCGCCAGCAGCCAGCGACAGACCTCCTCCTACGAGCAGTACTTC,CASSQRQTSSYEQYF
TRBJ2-7,TRBV5-1,.,TRBD2,TGCGCCAGCAGCTTGACTAGCGGGGGAGGCTCCTACGAGCAGTACTTC,CASSLTSGGGSYEQYF
TRBJ2-7,TRBV5-6,.,.,TGTGCCAGCAGCTTGCTCAAGTCGAGGGAGCAGTACTTC,CASSLLKSREQYF
TRBJ1-2,TRBV4-2,once,TRBD1,TGTGCCAGCAGCCAAGATTGGACAGGGGCTTTGTATGGCTACACCTTC,CASSQDWTGALYGYTF
TRBJ2-2,TRBV7-9,.,.,TGTTCCAGCAGCCCTCAGGCGAACGGGGAGCTGTTTTTT,CSSSPQANGELFF
TRBJ1-1,TRBV2,.,.,TGTGCCAGCAGAAAAGGAGGACTCATGCGAATATACACTGAAGCTTTCTTT,CASRKGGLMRIYTEAFF
TRBJ1-4,TRBV5-8,.,TRBD1,TGTGCCAGCAGCTTGGGACAGGGGATGACTAATGAAAAACTGTTTTTT,CASSLGQGMTNEKLFF
TRBJ2-5,TRBV7-9,.,.,TGTGCCATCCTATCTCCCACAGGCAGGGTTGGTCAGGAGACCCAGTACTTC,CAILSPTGRVGQETQYF